One sample yielded the 27 T cell receptor beta chains listed below, sequenced in a study of blood T cell repertoires in COVID-19. The table came from immunoSEQ multiplex PCR; TCRdb's copy has only in-frame clones and leaves some out. The profile shows roughly 340,000 clones, over 80% of them singletons. Input material: peripheral blood. The receptors stem from a woman aged 50 to 65 with COVID-19, enrolled during active disease.

This chain joins TRBV9 and TRBJ2-7; D is possibly TRBD2 (5 bases). Trimming removed 0 bases from V and 2 bases from J, with 12 bases in between. Germline assignment: CDR1 SGDLS and CDR2 YYNGEE. The CDR3 has 15 amino acids. CDR3 sequence reads: CASSVADYRPYEQYF. CDR3 DNA sequence: TGTGCCAGCAGCGTAGCCGACTATCGACCCTACGAGCAGTACTTC.

The chain carries TRBV5-8 and TRBJ1-2; 7 nucleotides agree with TRBD1. Germline V gene lookup returns CDR1 SGHTS and CDR2 YDEGEE. This CDR3 has 14 amino acids. J was trimmed by 7 bases and V by 1 base; bases with no gene match: 7. The CDR3 sequence is CASSLWQGGFGYTF. CDR3 DNA sequence: TGTGCCAGCAGCTTGTGGCAGGGGGGCTTTGGCTACACCTTC.

The rearrangement joins TRBV5-1 to TRBJ2-5, with 8 positions matching TRBD2. The CDR3 runs 14 residues. Unmatched junction bases numbered 6, after V lost 0 bases and J lost 8 bases. Germline V CDR1 and CDR2: SGHRS, YFSETQ. The CDR3 reads CASSLELADVTQYF. CDR3 in DNA: TGCGCCAGCAGCTTGGAACTAGCGGATGTCACCCAGTACTTC.

The V call is TRBV3-1 (or the pseudogene TRBV3-2), the J call TRBJ1-1, with no clear D. CDR3 length: 15 amino acids. Looked up from germline, CDR1 is LGHDT and CDR2 is YNNKEL (reference sequence). V lost 5 bases and J 4 bases, leaving 17 bases between the germline ends. CDR3 residues: CASSTSLGDGTEAFF. For the CDR3, the DNA is TGTGCCAGCAGCACAAGTCTGGGCGACGGCACTGAAGCTTTCTTT.

The chain carries TRBV7-2 and TRBJ1-2, with D unclear. Germline lookup yields CDR1 SGHTA and CDR2 FQGNSA. The CDR3 has 14 amino acids. Deletions cut 2 bases from V and 2 bases from J, with 9 bases between. Here the CDR3 DNA reads TGTGCCAGCAGCTTACAGATGAAGAACTATGGCTACACCTTC. It specifies CASSLQMKNYGYTF. The variable domain in full, completed from reference TRBV7-2 and TRBJ1-2, reads GAGVSQSPSNKVTEKGKDVELRCDPISGHTALYWYRQSLGQGLEFLIYFQGNSAPDKSGLPSDRFSAERTGGSVSTLTIQRTQQEDSAVYLCASSLQMKNYGYTFGSGTRLTVV.

The chain has TRBV6-2 or TRBV6-3 and TRBJ2-1, with 9 bases that match TRBD1. Germline V lookup: CDR1 MNHEY, CDR2 SVGEGT. CDR3 size: 17 residues. The trim removed 4 bases at V and 1 base at J, leaving 8 bases unmatched. The CDR3 sequence is CASSFRDRVRSYNEQFF. DNA for the CDR3: TGTGCCAGCAGTTTCCGGGACAGGGTACGATCCTACAATGAGCAGTTCTTC.

Comment on this clone: The same CDR3 can be traced to other DNA sequences in this sample. The rearrangement links TRBV3-1 (or the pseudogene TRBV3-2) to TRBJ1-1, with D uncertain. CDR3 length: 14 amino acids. V lost 0 bases to trimming and J lost 4 bases, with 9 bases between them. Germline lookup yields CDR1 LGHDT and CDR2 YNNKEL (reference sequence). In DNA form, the CDR3 reads TGTGCCAGCAGCCAAGAAAGTCGCGGCACTGAAGCTTTCTTT. Amino acid sequence: CASSQESRGTEAFF.

CDR3 nucleotides: TGTGCCAGCAGCTTAGGGGGAAAAGGGGGCAAAGCTTTCTTT. Protein: CASSLGGKGGKAFF. This rearrangement joins TRBV7-9 to TRBJ1-1; 7 positions match TRBD1. V trimming: 1 base; J trimming: 9 bases; junction bases outside the gene matches: 8. The CDR3 is 14 amino acids. CDR1 is SEHNR and CDR2 is FQNEAQ in the germline V gene (reference sequence).

V usage is TRBV4-1 and J usage is TRBJ1-1, with D unclear. CDR3 size: 14 residues. Germline V gene sequence: CDR1 MGHRA, CDR2 YSYEKL. Trimming pared 6 bases from V and 5 bases from J, leaving 16 bases between. The chain's CDR3 is CASSRTGSYTEAFF. DNA for the CDR3: TGCGCCAGCAGTCGTACGGGGTCTTATACTGAAGCTTTCTTT.

The CDR3 sequence: CARTTTEEYNEQFF. CDR3 coding DNA: TGTGCCAGAACGACGACAGAAGAGTACAATGAGCAGTTCTTC. The chain employs TRBV27 and TRBJ2-1, with D tentatively TRBD1 (5 bases). V was shortened by 9 bases and J by 4 bases, with 16 bases between the two germline ends. The CDR3 is 14 amino acids. CDR1 and CDR2 from the germline V gene are MNHEY and SMNVEV (reference sequence).

The V gene is TRBV29-1, the J gene TRBJ2-1; 8 nucleotides match TRBD2. V lost 4 bases and J lost 0; bases outside the gene matches: 2. The CDR3 length is 14 residues. Germline values: CDR1 SQVTM, CDR2 ANQGSEA. The CDR3 reads CSVAGTSSYNEQFF. Written as DNA, the CDR3 is TGCAGCGTTGCCGGGACTAGCTCCTACAATGAGCAGTTCTTC.

This rearrangement joins TRBV12-3 or TRBV12-4 to TRBJ1-3; no reliable D call. The CDR3 consists of 13 residues. The V gene lost 6 bases and the J gene lost 1 base, with 7 bases spanning the gap. The DNA of the CDR3 is TGTGCCAGCAGGACACAGTCTGGAAACACCATATATTTT. Translating gives CASRTQSGNTIYF.

CDR3 coding DNA: TGTGCCAGCAGCTCCCCCTCGGGGGTACTTAATGAGCAGTTCTTC. Its protein is CASSSPSGVLNEQFF. V gene TRBV11-3 combines with J gene TRBJ2-1, with a possible D match to TRBD2 (6 bases). Between the trimmed V and J ends, which lost 4 bases and 7 bases, there was a span of 17 bases. CDR1 SGHNT and CDR2 YENEEA come from the germline V gene. The CDR3 spans 15 residues.

The V gene is TRBV9, the J gene TRBJ2-4; 10 nucleotides align to TRBD1. The germline V gene has CDR1 SGDLS and CDR2 YYNGEE. The trim removed 4 bases at V and 3 bases at J, leaving 10 bases unmatched. CDR3 length: 17 residues. The CDR3 is CASSPLRQGAGKNIQYF. CDR3 in DNA: TGTGCCAGCAGCCCCCTGAGACAGGGGGCGGGCAAAAACATTCAGTACTTC.

This clone showed up just once. The chain is built from TRBV30 and TRBJ1-5; D not resolved. V lost 2 bases and J lost 4, with 15 bases in between. The length of the CDR3 is 15 residues. The V gene's germline CDR1 is GTSNPN and CDR2 SVGIG (reference sequence). CDR3 in amino acids: CAWSSLTTRNQPQHF. CDR3 nucleotides: TGTGCCTGGAGTTCCCTGACAACCAGGAATCAGCCCCAGCATTTT.

The V gene is TRBV30, the J gene TRBJ2-7, with D possibly TRBD2 on 6 matching bases. CDR1 and CDR2 from the germline V gene are GTSNPN and SVGIG (reference sequence). This CDR3 has 15 amino acids. V lost 2 bases to trimming and J lost 2 bases, with 16 bases between them. CDR3 sequence: CAWSTGGEPPYEQYF. As DNA, the CDR3 is TGTGCCTGGAGTACGGGCGGGGAACCCCCCTACGAGCAGTACTTC.

This rearrangement joins TRBV5-4 to TRBJ2-1; 7 bases match TRBD2. This CDR3 has 15 residues. V was clipped by 5 bases and J by 2 bases; unmatched bases: 7. CDR1 and CDR2 from the germline V gene are SGHNT and YYREEE (reference sequence). Written as DNA, the CDR3 is TGTGCCAGCAGGCTGGGAAGCGGGACCTACAATGAGCAGTTCTTC. Amino acids: CASRLGSGTYNEQFF.

DNA for the CDR3: TGTGCCAGCAGCCTCTCTTTCGGCTACGAGCAGTACTTC. As protein: CASSLSFGYEQYF. The V call is TRBV7-9, the J call TRBJ2-7; D is unclear. CDR3 length: 13 amino acids. The germline gives CDR1 SEHNR, CDR2 FQNEAQ (reference sequence). V was cut by 5 bases and J by 3 bases, with 11 bases left in between.

This sequence joins TRBV18 and TRBJ1-1, with D perhaps TRBD1 (6 bases). Germline assignment: CDR1 KGHSH and CDR2 LQKENI. Between the trimmed V and J ends, which lost 4 bases and 3 bases, there was a span of 12 bases. The CDR3 extends over 14 amino acids. CDR3 nucleotide sequence: TGTGCCAGCTCACGGCAGGGGTGGGACACTGAAGCTTTCTTT. Translation gives CASSRQGWDTEAFF.

This clone has a single count. This chain connects TRBV4-2 to TRBJ2-3, with 12 bases matching TRBD2. Trimming cost V 0 bases and J 5 bases; bases outside gene matches: 3. In germline, CDR1 is LGHNA, CDR2 YNFKEQ. The CDR3 covers 16 residues. The CDR3 nucleotides read TGTGCCAGCAGCCAAGAAGAACTAGCGGGGGGAGATACGCAGTATTTT. Translated, it gives CASSQEELAGGDTQYF.

Here the CDR3 reads CASSQEDLYLARTGELFF. CDR3 nucleotide sequence: TGTGCCAGCAGCCAAGAGGATCTGTACCTGGCTAGGACCGGGGAGCTGTTTTTT. The J gene is TRBJ2-2, the V gene TRBV3-1 (or the pseudogene TRBV3-2); D is unclear. The ends were cut back, 0 bases at V and 5 bases at J, with 19 bases in the middle. The CDR3 sequence is 18 residues long. Germline CDR1 reads LGHDT; CDR2 reads YNNKEL (reference sequence).

The V and J genes are TRBV6-5 and TRBJ1-5; possible D gene TRBD1, 5 bases. Germline CDR1 and CDR2: MNHEY and SVGAGI. Trimming stripped 7 bases from V and 6 bases from J, with 16 bases between. The CDR3 sequence is 14 residues long. CDR3 DNA sequence: TGTGCCAGCAAGCCCGCAGGGTTCAGTCAGCCCCAGCATTTT. The encoded protein is CASKPAGFSQPQHF.

CDR3 coding DNA: TGCGCCAGCAGCCAACGTCCGGACAGCTACTACAATGAGCAGTTCTTC. This codes for CASSQRPDSYYNEQFF. V usage is TRBV4-1 and J usage is TRBJ2-1; weak D call: TRBD1 (6 bases). The CDR3 runs to 16 residues. The germline V gene encodes CDR1 MGHRA and CDR2 YSYEKL. Trimming left V 2 bases short and J 3 bases short, with 14 bases between.

The J gene is TRBJ2-5, the V gene TRBV10-3; the match to TRBD2 covers 9 bases. The CDR3 is made up of 13 amino acids. Germline V gives CDR1 ENHRY, CDR2 SYGVKD. The chain's CDR3 is CGCGAGGDETQYF. The CDR3 DNA follows: TGTGGGTGTGGAGCGGGAGGTGACGAGACCCAGTACTTC.

J is TRBJ1-5 and V is TRBV10-3, with TRBD1 identical over 7 bases. The germline CDR1 and CDR2 sequences are ENHRY and SYGVKD. CDR3 size: 15 residues. The V and J ends lost 6 bases and 3 bases, in that order; junction bases with no gene match: 8. CDR3 residues: CAIRPGQADNQPQHF. Here the CDR3 DNA reads TGTGCCATCAGGCCCGGACAGGCAGACAATCAGCCCCAGCATTTT.

This rearrangement joins TRBV7-2 to TRBJ1-5; 9 bases align to TRBD1. The V segment lost 1 base and the J segment 6 bases; nucleotides outside the gene matches: 4. CDR1 is SGHTA, CDR2 FQGNSA, per germline. The length of the CDR3 is 15 residues. For the CDR3, the DNA is TGTGCCAGCAGCTTAGGCACAGGGGGCGGTCAGCCCCAGCATTTT. Protein sequence: CASSLGTGGGQPQHF. The full variable domain, in which reference TRBV7-2 and TRBJ1-5 provide the parts outside the CDR3, is GAGVSQSPSNKVTEKGKDVELRCDPISGHTALYWYRQSLGQGLEFLIYFQGNSAPDKSGLPSDRFSAERTGGSVSTLTIQRTQQEDSAVYLCASSLGTGGGQPQHFGDGTRLSIL.

The chain combines TRBV6-5 with TRBJ1-1, with TRBD1 matching over 8 bases. Germline V CDR1 and CDR2: MNHEY, SVGAGI. The V segment lost 6 bases and the J segment 1 base; nucleotides outside the gene matches: 4. The CDR3 runs 14 residues. CDR3 sequence reads: CASRYDRGNTEAFF. CDR3 DNA sequence: TGTGCCAGCAGGTACGACAGGGGGAACACTGAAGCTTTCTTT.